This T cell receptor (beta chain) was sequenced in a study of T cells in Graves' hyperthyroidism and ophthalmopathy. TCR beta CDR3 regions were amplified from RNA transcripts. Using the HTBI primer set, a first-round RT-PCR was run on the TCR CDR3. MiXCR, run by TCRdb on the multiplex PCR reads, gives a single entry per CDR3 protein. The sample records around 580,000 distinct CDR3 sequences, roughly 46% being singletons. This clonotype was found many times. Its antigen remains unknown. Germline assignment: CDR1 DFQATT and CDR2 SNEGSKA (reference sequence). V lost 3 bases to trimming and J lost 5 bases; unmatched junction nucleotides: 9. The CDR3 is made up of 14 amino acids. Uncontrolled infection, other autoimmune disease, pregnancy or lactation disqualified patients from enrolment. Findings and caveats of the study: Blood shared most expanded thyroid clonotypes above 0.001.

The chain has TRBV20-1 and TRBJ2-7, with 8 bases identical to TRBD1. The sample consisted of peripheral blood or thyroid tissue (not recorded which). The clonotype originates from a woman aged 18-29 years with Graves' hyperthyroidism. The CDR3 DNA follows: TGCAGTGCTAGGGGGACAGGCGAAGTCCACGAGCAGTACTTC. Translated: CSARGTGEVHEQYF.